Only a few counts were recorded for the clone carrying this T cell receptor beta chain. No antigen is known for it. Two oligonucleotides, mixed equimolar, formed the beta constant-region primer covering TRBC1 and TRBC2. The ligated cDNA underwent four PCR rounds using SP2 and nested alpha and beta constant-region primers. TCRdb reprocessed the UMI-ligation and nested PCR reads via MiXCR and lists one record per CDR3 protein. The repertoire holds more than 100,000 distinct CDR3 sequences, with 35% to 40% as singletons. These data belong to a study of naive and memory T cell subsets. Findings and caveats of the study: Clonotypes here are unpaired alpha or beta chain sequences.

The germline V and J ends were trimmed by 0 bases and 4 bases, with 21 bases remaining between them. The CDR3 consists of 18 residues. CDR1 LGHNT and CDR2 FRNRAP come from the germline V gene. Cells stained for CD3, CD4, CD8, CD45RA and CD27 were sorted into four subsets. The sample taken for sequencing was central memory CD4+ T cells from blood. The rearrangement links TRBV12-5 to TRBJ1-2; maybe TRBD1 (5 bases). The receptor's source is a human donor in good health. The CDR3 DNA reads as TGTGCTAGTGGTTTGGTACAGGCTGGGCGCCCGGCGTCCTATGGCTACACCTTC. It is translated as CASGLVQAGRPASYGYTF.